This T cell receptor (beta chain) was obtained from a study of Tregs in tolerant kidney transplant recipients. In the study overall: Related graft donors supplied nonmyeloablative bone marrow transplants, and mixed chimerism was transient. Study-wide points: Activated donor B cell expansion appeared to reveal the most relevant donor-specific TCRbeta repertoire. Validation in larger populations is needed because few patients were studied.

Sequencing was performed with immunoSEQ multiplex PCR; in TCRdb, only in-frame clones are kept and a portion is missing. Here the sample spans around 70,000 clones, 80% to 95% being singletons. Note on this clone: No antigen is known for it.

CDR1 and CDR2 from the germline V gene are SQVTM and ANQGSEA. The CDR3 runs to 15 residues. V was clipped by 6 bases and J by 0 bases; unmatched bases: 5. Here the sequenced sample was CD8+ T cells from blood, taken before the transplant. This chain joins TRBV29-1 and TRBJ2-6; 7 bases map to TRBD1. This sequence originates from a human donor who received a combined kidney and bone marrow transplant. This CDR3 is CSVPGQLSGANVLTF. CDR3 DNA: TGCAGCGTCCCGGGACAGCTCTCTGGGGCCAACGTCCTGACTTTC.